This T cell receptor beta chain stems from a study of T cell responses to AZD1222 COVID-19 vaccine. Pooling of second doses given at about 4 or about 12 weeks was done. With respect to this clone: Its antigen is not known.

The repertoire was sequenced with immunoSEQ multiplex PCR; TCRdb's copy has only in-frame clones and lacks some. The data show roughly 99,000 clones, about nine tenths seen once. This CDR3 has 14 residues. Trimming left V 7 bases short and J 6 bases short, with 18 bases between. Germline loops: CDR1 SEHNR, CDR2 FQNEAQ (reference sequence). Study-level findings and limits: White British donors predominated, females outnumbered males, and clonal diversity was possibly underestimated.

The sample consisted of peripheral blood, taken 28 days after the second AZD1222 dose. The source of this sequence is an adult who received the AZD1222 COVID-19 vaccine. The chain recombines TRBV7-9 with TRBJ1-1; D possibly corresponds to TRBD1 (5 bases). The CDR3 loop reads CASNYYGAIPEAFF. The CDR3 bases are TGTGCCAGCAACTATTACGGGGCTATTCCTGAAGCTTTCTTT.